This T cell receptor (beta chain) was profiled in a study of cytomegalovirus exposure and HLA in healthy donors. Study observations and caveats: Within the data, a cluster of highly shared sequence variants was likely a sequencing artifact. Some TCR beta chains (roughly 160 of them) were listed as cytomegalovirus-associated. TCR beta V- and J-gene trimming was later associated with a missense DCLRE1C variant.

For this clone: As yet, its antigen is unknown.

Germline V gene data show CDR1 as MDHEN and CDR2 as SYDVKM. The CDR3 spans 13 residues. V lost 0 bases, J lost 3 bases, and 5 bases lay in between. PCR amplification relied on 60 Vbeta primers (plus 13 Jbeta primers). The protocol was immunoSEQ multiplex PCR, while the TCRdb copy is restricted to in-frame clones and leaves out a portion. The sample records 200,000 to 250,000 clones, roughly four fifths being singletons. The chain links TRBV28 to TRBJ1-2; D remains unclear. The receptor comes from a girl between 10 and 17 years old in good health and CMV-seronegative. The sequencing input was PBMCs. The DNA of the CDR3 is TGTGCCAGCAGTTTATGGCAGGACTATGGCTACACCTTC. It specifies CASSLWQDYGYTF.